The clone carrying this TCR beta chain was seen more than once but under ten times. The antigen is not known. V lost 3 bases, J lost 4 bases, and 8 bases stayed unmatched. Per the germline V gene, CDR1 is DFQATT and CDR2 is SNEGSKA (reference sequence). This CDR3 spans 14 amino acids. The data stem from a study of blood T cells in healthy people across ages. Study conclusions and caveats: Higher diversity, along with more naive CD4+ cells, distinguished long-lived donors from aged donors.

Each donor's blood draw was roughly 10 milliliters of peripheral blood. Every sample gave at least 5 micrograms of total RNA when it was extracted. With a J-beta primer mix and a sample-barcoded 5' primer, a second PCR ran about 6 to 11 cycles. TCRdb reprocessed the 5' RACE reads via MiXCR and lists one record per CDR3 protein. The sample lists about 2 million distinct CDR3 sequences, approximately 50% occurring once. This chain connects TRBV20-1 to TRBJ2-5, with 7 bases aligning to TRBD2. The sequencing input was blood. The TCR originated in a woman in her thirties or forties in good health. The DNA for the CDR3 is TGCAGTGCTAGCCTCCCAGCGGGGTTAGAGACCCAGTACTTC. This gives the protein CSASLPAGLETQYF.